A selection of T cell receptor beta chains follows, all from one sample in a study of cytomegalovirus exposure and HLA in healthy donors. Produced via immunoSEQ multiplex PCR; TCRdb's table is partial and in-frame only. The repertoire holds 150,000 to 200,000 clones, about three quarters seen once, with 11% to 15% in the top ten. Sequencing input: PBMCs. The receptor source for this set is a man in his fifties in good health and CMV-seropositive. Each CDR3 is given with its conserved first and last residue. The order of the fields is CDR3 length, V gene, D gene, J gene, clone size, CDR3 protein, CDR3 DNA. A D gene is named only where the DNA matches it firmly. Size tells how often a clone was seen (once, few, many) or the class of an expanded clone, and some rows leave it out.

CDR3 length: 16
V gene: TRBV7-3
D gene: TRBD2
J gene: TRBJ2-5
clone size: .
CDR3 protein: CASSLSSGGIQETQYF
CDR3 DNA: TGTGCCAGCAGCTTAAGTAGCGGGGGGATCCAAGAGACCCAGTACTTC

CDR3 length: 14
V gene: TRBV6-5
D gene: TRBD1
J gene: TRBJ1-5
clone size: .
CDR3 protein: CASRQTGRNQPQHF
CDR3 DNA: TGTGCCAGCAGACAGACAGGGCGCAATCAGCCCCAGCATTTT

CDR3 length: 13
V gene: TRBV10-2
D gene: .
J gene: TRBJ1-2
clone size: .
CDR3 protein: CASSGQIDYGYTF
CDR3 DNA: TGCGCCAGCAGTGGACAGATAGACTATGGCTACACCTTC

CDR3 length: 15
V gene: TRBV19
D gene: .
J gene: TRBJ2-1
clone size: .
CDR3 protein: CASSARAETYNEQFF
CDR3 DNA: TGTGCCAGTAGCGCCCGAGCTGAGACCTACAATGAGCAGTTCTTC

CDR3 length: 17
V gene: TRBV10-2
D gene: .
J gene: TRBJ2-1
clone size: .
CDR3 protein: CASSPSQTRRVRNEQFF
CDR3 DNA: TGCGCCAGCAGTCCCTCCCAAACTAGAAGGGTTAGGAATGAGCAGTTCTTC

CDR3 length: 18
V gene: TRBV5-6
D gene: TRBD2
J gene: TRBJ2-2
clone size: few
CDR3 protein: CASSSGLAGGRITGELFF
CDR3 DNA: TGTGCCAGCAGCTCCGGACTAGCGGGGGGGCGGATCACCGGGGAGCTGTTTTTT

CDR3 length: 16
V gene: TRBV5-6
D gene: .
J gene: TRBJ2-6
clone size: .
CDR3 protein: CASSEVGGPGANVLTF
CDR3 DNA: TGTGCCAGTTCTGAGGTGGGGGGGCCGGGGGCCAACGTCCTGACTTTC

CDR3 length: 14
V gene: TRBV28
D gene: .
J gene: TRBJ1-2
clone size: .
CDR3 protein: CASTTQGKGNGYTF
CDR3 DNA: TGTGCCAGCACCACTCAGGGGAAGGGGAATGGCTACACCTTC

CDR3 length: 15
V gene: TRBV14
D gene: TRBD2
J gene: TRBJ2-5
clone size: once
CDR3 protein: CATSPGLQKQETQYF
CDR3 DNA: TGTGCCACCTCACCGGGACTACAAAAACAAGAGACCCAGTACTTC

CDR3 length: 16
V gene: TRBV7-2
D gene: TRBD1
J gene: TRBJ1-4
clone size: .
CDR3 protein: CASSPDRDSSNEKLFF
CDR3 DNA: TGTGCCAGCAGCCCAGATCGGGACAGCTCTAATGAAAAACTGTTTTTT

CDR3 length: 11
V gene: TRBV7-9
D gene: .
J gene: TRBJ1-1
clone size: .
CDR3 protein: CASSLEVEAFF
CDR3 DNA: TGTGCCAGCAGCTTAGAAGTCGAGGCTTTCTTT

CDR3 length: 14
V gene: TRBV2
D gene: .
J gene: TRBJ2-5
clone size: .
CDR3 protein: CASSDQALQETQYF
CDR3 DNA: TGTGCCAGCAGTGACCAGGCGCTACAAGAGACCCAGTACTTC

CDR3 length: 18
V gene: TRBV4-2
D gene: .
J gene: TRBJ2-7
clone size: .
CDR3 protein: CASSRTAEAGAQSYEQYF
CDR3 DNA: TGTGCCAGCAGCCGGACTGCAGAGGCGGGGGCCCAATCCTACGAGCAGTACTTC